Listed below are T cell receptor beta chains from one sample, sequenced in a study of cytomegalovirus exposure and HLA in healthy donors. Measured with immunoSEQ multiplex PCR; TCRdb has only the in-frame clones, and not every one. The sample totals about 160,000 clones. The sample taken for sequencing was PBMCs. The receptor source for this set is a man in his thirties or forties in good health and CMV-seronegative. Each CDR3 is given with its conserved first and last residue. A D gene is named only where the DNA matches it firmly.

D: TRBD1; V: TRBV7-9; J: TRBJ1-5; CDR3: CASSPDRGSNQPQHF; DNA: TGTGCCAGCAGCCCGGACAGGGGAAGCAATCAGCCCCAGCATTTT
D: TRBD2; V: TRBV25-1; J: TRBJ2-7; CDR3: CASSAFSGTRDYEQYF; DNA: TGTGCCAGCAGTGCCTTTTCCGGGACTAGAGACTACGAGCAGTACTTC
D: .; V: TRBV7-2; J: TRBJ2-3; CDR3: CASSLIGRSGVTDTQYF; DNA: TGTGCCAGCAGCTTAATCGGGCGCAGCGGAGTCACAGATACGCAGTATTTT
D: TRBD1; V: TRBV5-1; J: TRBJ1-2; CDR3: CASSAMGTGDGYTF; DNA: TGCGCCAGCAGCGCTATGGGGACAGGGGATGGCTACACCTTC
D: .; V: TRBV27; J: TRBJ2-4; CDR3: CASSSSYENIQYF; DNA: TGTGCCAGCAGCTCTTCCTACGAAAACATTCAGTACTTC
D: TRBD2; V: TRBV15; J: TRBJ2-1; CDR3: CATSSGAISGSYNEQFF; DNA: TGTGCCACCAGCAGTGGTGCGATTAGCGGGAGTTACAATGAGCAGTTCTTC
D: .; V: TRBV10-1; J: TRBJ2-2; CDR3: CASSESSRGVTGELFF; DNA: TGCGCCAGCAGTGAGTCAAGCAGGGGGGTCACCGGGGAGCTGTTTTTT
D: TRBD1; V: TRBV5-8; J: TRBJ1-2; CDR3: CASDPNQGANYGYTF; DNA: TGTGCCAGCGACCCTAATCAGGGGGCCAACTATGGCTACACCTTC
D: TRBD2; V: TRBV27; J: TRBJ2-1; CDR3: CASSSTASGHNEQFF; DNA: TGTGCCAGCAGTTCAACGGCTAGCGGGCACAATGAGCAGTTCTTC
D: .; V: TRBV10-2; J: TRBJ1-2; CDR3: CASSDTQGDYGYTF; DNA: TGCGCCAGCAGTGACACCCAGGGTGACTATGGCTACACCTTC
D: .; V: TRBV9; J: TRBJ2-7; CDR3: CASSVTGEPSYEQYF; DNA: TGTGCCAGCAGCGTTACAGGCGAACCCTCCTACGAGCAGTACTTC
D: TRBD2; V: TRBV11-3; J: TRBJ2-7; CDR3: CASTALAGASYEQYF; DNA: TGTGCCAGCACCGCACTAGCGGGAGCATCCTACGAGCAGTACTTC
D: .; V: TRBV4-1; J: TRBJ1-4; CDR3: CASSQALLGEGEKLFF; DNA: TGCGCCAGCAGCCAAGCCTTACTCGGGGAGGGGGAAAAACTGTTTTTT
D: .; V: TRBV4-1; J: TRBJ2-1; CDR3: CASSQVHLGGINNEQFF; DNA: TGCGCCAGCAGCCAAGTACATCTCGGCGGGATAAACAATGAGCAGTTCTTC
D: TRBD1; V: TRBV5-1; J: TRBJ2-7; CDR3: CASSVTGAYEQYF; DNA: TGCGCCAGCAGCGTGACAGGGGCCTACGAGCAGTACTTC
D: TRBD1; V: TRBV29-1; J: TRBJ2-6; CDR3: CSVGARDRAGANVLTF; DNA: TGCAGCGTTGGAGCCCGGGACAGGGCTGGGGCCAACGTCCTGACTTTC
D: .; V: TRBV9; J: TRBJ1-1; CDR3: CASSVSPGPANTEAFF; DNA: TGTGCCAGCAGCGTAAGTCCAGGGCCTGCGAACACTGAAGCTTTCTTT
D: TRBD1; V: TRBV28; J: TRBJ2-2; CDR3: CASSPGQGATGELFF; DNA: TGTGCCAGCAGCCCGGGACAGGGGGCAACCGGGGAGCTGTTTTTT
D: TRBD2; V: TRBV11-2; J: TRBJ2-3; CDR3: CASSLELASSQYF; DNA: TGTGCCAGCAGCTTAGAACTAGCGTCTTCGCAGTATTTT
D: .; V: TRBV18; J: TRBJ2-7; CDR3: CASSRLEAYEQYF; DNA: TGTGCCAGCTCACGTCTGGAGGCCTACGAGCAGTACTTC
D: TRBD2; V: TRBV5-1; J: TRBJ2-2; CDR3: CASSAASGANTGELFF; DNA: TGCGCCAGCAGCGCGGCTAGCGGGGCGAACACCGGGGAGCTGTTTTTT
D: .; V: TRBV6-1; J: TRBJ1-5; CDR3: CAISEQGGQPQHF; DNA: TGTGCCATCAGTGAACAGGGAGGACAGCCCCAGCATTTT
D: .; V: TRBV28; J: TRBJ2-1; CDR3: CASSLFGGSSYNEQFF; DNA: TGTGCCAGCAGTTTATTTGGGGGGAGCTCCTACAATGAGCAGTTCTTC
D: .; V: TRBV5-4; J: TRBJ1-1; CDR3: CASSFSGGMAFF; DNA: TGTGCCAGCAGCTTTAGCGGGGGAATGGCTTTCTTT
D: .; V: TRBV5-1; J: TRBJ2-2; CDR3: CASSGTGTKGTGELFF; DNA: TGCGCCAGCAGCGGGACCGGGACAAAGGGCACCGGGGAGCTGTTTTTT
D: TRBD1; V: TRBV6-1; J: TRBJ2-3; CDR3: CASSEMGQGTDTQYF; DNA: TGTGCCAGCAGTGAAATGGGACAGGGCACAGATACGCAGTATTTT
D: .; V: TRBV5-4; J: TRBJ1-2; CDR3: CASSGTGGGLGYTF; DNA: TGTGCCAGCAGCGGAACGGGGGGGGGCCTGGGCTACACCTTC
D: .; V: TRBV11-2; J: TRBJ2-7; CDR3: CASSPTGGTVSYEQYF; DNA: TGTGCCAGCAGCCCGACGGGGGGGACAGTGTCCTACGAGCAGTACTTC
D: TRBD2; V: TRBV18; J: TRBJ2-7; CDR3: CASSRYSGTSLYEQYF; DNA: TGTGCCAGCTCCCGTTACTCCGGGACTAGTCTCTACGAGCAGTACTTC
D: .; V: TRBV5-4; J: TRBJ2-7; CDR3: CASSSTSGAHEQYF; DNA: TGTGCCAGCAGTTCGACATCTGGGGCCCACGAGCAGTACTTC
D: TRBD2; V: TRBV5-6; J: TRBJ2-5; CDR3: CASNFPEGGEETQYF; DNA: TGTGCCAGCAACTTTCCCGAGGGAGGGGAGGAGACCCAGTACTTC
D: .; V: TRBV29-1; J: TRBJ2-1; CDR3: CSVGSLSNEQFF; DNA: TGCAGCGTAGGGAGTCTTTCGAATGAGCAGTTCTTC
D: TRBD1; V: TRBV11-2; J: TRBJ2-7; CDR3: CASSPQVGGLDEQYF; DNA: TGTGCCAGCAGCCCCCAGGTAGGGGGCCTCGACGAGCAGTACTTC
D: .; V: TRBV19; J: TRBJ2-1; CDR3: CASSMETGIGYNEQFF; DNA: TGTGCCAGTAGTATGGAAACCGGGATAGGGTACAATGAGCAGTTCTTC
D: .; V: TRBV28; J: TRBJ2-1; CDR3: CASSLTIEHNEQFF; DNA: TGTGCCAGCAGTTTAACGATTGAGCACAATGAGCAGTTCTTC
D: TRBD2; V: TRBV11-2; J: TRBJ2-1; CDR3: CASSLVSGSDYEQFF; DNA: TGTGCCAGCAGCTTAGTTAGCGGGAGCGATTATGAGCAGTTCTTC
D: TRBD1; V: TRBV5-1; J: TRBJ1-3; CDR3: CASSEQGDTIYF; DNA: TGCGCCAGCTCGGAACAGGGGGACACCATATATTTT
D: .; V: TRBV5-4; J: TRBJ2-1; CDR3: CASSGGRGYNEQFF; DNA: TGTGCCAGCAGCGGGGGGAGAGGATACAATGAGCAGTTCTTC
D: .; V: TRBV29-1; J: TRBJ1-2; CDR3: CSDYRDYGYTF; DNA: TGCAGCGACTACCGGGATTATGGCTACACCTTC
D: .; V: TRBV7-2; J: TRBJ1-1; CDR3: CASSLVAYGNTEAFF; DNA: TGTGCCAGCAGCTTAGTCGCATACGGTAACACTGAAGCTTTCTTT
D: TRBD2; V: TRBV7-2; J: TRBJ2-7; CDR3: CASSLTSGIYEQYF; DNA: TGTGCCAGCAGCTTGACTAGCGGGATTTACGAGCAGTACTTC
D: .; V: TRBV27; J: TRBJ2-7; CDR3: CASSLNYAGYEQYF; DNA: TGTGCCAGCAGTTTGAATTACGCCGGCTACGAGCAGTACTTC
D: .; V: TRBV7-9; J: TRBJ2-1; CDR3: CASSLIRGSYNEQFF; DNA: TGTGCCAGCAGCTTGATCAGGGGCTCATACAATGAGCAGTTCTTC
D: TRBD2; V: TRBV11-3; J: TRBJ2-3; CDR3: CASSPGLGPTDTQYF; DNA: TGTGCCAGCAGCCCCGGACTAGGCCCCACAGATACGCAGTATTTT